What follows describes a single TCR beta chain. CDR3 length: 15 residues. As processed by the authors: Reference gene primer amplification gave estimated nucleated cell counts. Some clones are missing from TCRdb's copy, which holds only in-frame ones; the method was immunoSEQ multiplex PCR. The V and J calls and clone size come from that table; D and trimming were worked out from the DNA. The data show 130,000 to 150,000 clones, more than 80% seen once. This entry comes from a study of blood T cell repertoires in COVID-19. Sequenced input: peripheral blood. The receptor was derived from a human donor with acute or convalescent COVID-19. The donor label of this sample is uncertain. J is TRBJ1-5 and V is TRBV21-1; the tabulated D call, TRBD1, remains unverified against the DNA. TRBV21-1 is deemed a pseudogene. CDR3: CASSSPDRVGQPQHF. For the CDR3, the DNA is TGTGCCAGCAGCTCACCGGACAGGGTGGGTCAGCCCCAGCATTTT.